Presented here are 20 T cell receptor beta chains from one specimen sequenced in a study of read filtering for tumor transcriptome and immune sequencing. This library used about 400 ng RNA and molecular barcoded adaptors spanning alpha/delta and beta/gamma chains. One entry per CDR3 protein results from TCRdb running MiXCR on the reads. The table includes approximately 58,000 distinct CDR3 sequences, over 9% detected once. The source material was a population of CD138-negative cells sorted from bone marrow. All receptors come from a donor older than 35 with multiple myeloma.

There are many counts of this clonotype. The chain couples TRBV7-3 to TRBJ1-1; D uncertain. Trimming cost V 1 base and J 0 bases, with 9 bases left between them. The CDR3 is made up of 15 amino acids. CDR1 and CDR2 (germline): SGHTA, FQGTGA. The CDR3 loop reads CASSLMGRMNTEAFF. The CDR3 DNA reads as TGTGCCAGCAGCTTAATGGGCAGAATGAACACTGAAGCTTTCTTT.

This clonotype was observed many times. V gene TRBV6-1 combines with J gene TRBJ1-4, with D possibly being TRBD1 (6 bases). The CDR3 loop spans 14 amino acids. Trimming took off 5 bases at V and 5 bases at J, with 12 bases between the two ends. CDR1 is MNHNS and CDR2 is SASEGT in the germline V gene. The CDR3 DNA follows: TGTGCCAGCAGTTTGGGGGCGGACAATGAAAAACTGTTTTTT. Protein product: CASSLGADNEKLFF.

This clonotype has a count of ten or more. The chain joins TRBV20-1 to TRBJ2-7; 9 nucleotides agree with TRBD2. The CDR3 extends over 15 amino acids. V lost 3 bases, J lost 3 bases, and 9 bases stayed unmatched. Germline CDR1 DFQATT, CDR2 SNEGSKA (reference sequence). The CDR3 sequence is CSARRGGQQHYEQYF. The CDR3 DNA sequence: TGCAGTGCTAGGCGGGGGGGACAGCAACACTACGAGCAGTACTTC.

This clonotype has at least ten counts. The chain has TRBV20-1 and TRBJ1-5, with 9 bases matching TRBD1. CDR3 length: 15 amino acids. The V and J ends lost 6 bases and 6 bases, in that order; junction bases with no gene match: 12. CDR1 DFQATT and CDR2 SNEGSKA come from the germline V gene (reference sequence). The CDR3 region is CSAGPGDRVTQPQHF. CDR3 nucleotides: TGCAGTGCAGGACCGGGGGACAGGGTTACTCAGCCCCAGCATTTT.

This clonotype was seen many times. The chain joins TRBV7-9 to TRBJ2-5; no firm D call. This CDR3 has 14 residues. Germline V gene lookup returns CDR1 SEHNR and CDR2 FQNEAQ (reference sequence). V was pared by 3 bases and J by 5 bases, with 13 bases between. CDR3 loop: CASSLGGPRETQYF. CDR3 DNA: TGTGCCAGCAGCTTGGGCGGTCCGAGGGAGACCCAGTACTTC. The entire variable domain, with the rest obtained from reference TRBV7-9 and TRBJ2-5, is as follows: DTGVSQNPRHKITKRGQNVTFRCDPISEHNRLYWYRQTLGQGPEFLTYFQNEAQLEKSRLLSDRFSAERPKGSFSTLEIQRTEQGDSAMYLCASSLGGPRETQYFGPGTRLLVL.

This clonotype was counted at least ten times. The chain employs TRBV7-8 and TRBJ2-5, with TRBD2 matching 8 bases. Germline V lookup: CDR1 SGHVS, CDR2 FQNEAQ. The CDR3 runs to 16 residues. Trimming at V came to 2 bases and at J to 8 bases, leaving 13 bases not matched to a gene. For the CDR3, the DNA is TGTGCCAGCAGCTTAACGGCCAGCGGGGGCCTATTAACCCAGTACTTC. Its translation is CASSLTASGGLLTQYF.

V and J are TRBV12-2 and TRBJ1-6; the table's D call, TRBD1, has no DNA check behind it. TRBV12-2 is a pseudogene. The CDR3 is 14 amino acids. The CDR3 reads CASSFARENSPLHF. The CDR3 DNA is TGTGCCAGCAGCTTCGCCAGGGAGAATTCACCCCTCCACTTT.

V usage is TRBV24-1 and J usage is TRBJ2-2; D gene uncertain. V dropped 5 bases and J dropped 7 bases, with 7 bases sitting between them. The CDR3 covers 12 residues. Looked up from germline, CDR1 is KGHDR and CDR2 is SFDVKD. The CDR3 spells CATSVVRGELFF. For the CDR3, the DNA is TGTGCCACCAGTGTAGTCCGCGGGGAGCTGTTTTTT.

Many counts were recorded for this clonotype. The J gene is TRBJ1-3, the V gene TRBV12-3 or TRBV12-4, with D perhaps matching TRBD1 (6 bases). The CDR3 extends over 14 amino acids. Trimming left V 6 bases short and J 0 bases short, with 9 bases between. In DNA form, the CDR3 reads TGTGCCAGCAGAAGGGACATCTCTGGAAACACCATATATTTT. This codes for CASRRDISGNTIYF.

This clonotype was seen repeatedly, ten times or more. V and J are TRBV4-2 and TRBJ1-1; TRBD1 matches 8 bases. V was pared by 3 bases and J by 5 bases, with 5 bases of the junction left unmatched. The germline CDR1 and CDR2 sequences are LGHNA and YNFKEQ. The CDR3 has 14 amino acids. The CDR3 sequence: CASSHTGGGTEAFF. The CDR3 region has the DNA TGTGCCAGCAGCCACACAGGGGGAGGGACTGAAGCTTTCTTT.

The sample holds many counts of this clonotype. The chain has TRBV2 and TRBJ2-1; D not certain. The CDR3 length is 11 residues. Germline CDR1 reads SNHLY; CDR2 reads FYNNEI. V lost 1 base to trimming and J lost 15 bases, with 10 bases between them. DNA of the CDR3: TGTGCCAGCAGTGAAGAGCTTGGGTTGTTCTTC. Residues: CASSEELGLFF.

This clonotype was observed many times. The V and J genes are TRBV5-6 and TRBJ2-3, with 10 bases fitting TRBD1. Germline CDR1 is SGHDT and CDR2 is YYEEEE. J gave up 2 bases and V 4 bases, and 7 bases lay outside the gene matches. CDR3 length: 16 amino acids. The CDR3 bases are TGTGCCAGCAGCGGCGGACAGGGGGTATTCACAGATACGCAGTATTTT. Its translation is CASSGGQGVFTDTQYF. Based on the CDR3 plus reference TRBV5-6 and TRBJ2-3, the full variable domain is DAGVTQSPTHLIKTRGQQVTLRCSPKSGHDTVSWYQQALGQGPQFIFQYYEEEERQRGNFPDRFSGHQFPNYSSELNVNALLLGDSALYLCASSGGQGVFTDTQYFGPGTRLTVL.

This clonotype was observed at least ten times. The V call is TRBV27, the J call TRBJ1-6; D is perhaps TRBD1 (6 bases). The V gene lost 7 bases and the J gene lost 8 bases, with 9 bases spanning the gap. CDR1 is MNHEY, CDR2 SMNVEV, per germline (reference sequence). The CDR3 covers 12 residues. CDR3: CASNHRDSPLHF. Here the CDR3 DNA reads TGTGCCAGCAATCACAGGGATTCACCCCTCCACTTT.

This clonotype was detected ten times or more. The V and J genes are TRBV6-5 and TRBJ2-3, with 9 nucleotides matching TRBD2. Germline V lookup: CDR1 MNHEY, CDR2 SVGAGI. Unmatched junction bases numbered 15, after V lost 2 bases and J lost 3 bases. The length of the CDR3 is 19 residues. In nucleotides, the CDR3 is TGTGCCAGCAGTTACAGTGGGGATGGCGGGGGGGCGAGTACAGATACGCAGTATTTT. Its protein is CASSYSGDGGGASTDTQYF.

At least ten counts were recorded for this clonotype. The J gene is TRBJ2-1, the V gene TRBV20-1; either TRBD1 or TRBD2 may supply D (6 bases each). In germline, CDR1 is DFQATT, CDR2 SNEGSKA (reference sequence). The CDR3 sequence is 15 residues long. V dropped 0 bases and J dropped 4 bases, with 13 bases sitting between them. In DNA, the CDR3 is TGCAGTGCTAGAGATCCTGGGGGGCTGTACAATGAGCAGTTCTTC. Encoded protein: CSARDPGGLYNEQFF.

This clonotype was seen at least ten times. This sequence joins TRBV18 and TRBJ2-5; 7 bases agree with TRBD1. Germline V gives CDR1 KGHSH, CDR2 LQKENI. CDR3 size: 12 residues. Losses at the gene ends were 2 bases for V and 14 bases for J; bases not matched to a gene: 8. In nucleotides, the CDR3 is TGTGCCAGCTCACCATCCGGACAGGAAAATTACTTC. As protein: CASSPSGQENYF.

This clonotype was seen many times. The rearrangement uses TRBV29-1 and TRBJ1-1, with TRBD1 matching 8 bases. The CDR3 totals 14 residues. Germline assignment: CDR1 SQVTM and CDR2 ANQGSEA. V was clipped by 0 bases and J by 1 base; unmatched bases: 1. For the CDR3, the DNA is TGCAGCGTTGAAGATCAGGGGGCGAACACTGAAGCTTTCTTT. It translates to CSVEDQGANTEAFF.

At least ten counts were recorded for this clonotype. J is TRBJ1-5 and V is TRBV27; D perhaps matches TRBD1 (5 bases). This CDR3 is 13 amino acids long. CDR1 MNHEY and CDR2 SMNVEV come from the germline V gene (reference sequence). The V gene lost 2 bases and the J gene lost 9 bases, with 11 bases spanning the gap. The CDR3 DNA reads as TGTGCCAGCAGTTTAGGTCAGGGTATGCCCCAGCATTTT. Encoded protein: CASSLGQGMPQHF.

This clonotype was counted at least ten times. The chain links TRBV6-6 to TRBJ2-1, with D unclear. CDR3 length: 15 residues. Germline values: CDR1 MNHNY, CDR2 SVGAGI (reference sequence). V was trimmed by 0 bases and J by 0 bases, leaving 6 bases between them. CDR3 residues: CASSYSSGSYNEQFF. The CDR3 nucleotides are TGTGCCAGCAGTTACTCAAGTGGCTCCTACAATGAGCAGTTCTTC.

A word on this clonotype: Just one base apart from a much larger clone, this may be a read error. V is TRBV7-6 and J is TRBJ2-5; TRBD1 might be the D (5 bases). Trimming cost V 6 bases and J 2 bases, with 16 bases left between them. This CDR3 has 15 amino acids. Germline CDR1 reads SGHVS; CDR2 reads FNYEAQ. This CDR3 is CASSLIVGQQETQYF. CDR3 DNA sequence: TGTGCCAGCAGTTTAATTGTTGGACAACAAGAGACCCAGTACTTC.